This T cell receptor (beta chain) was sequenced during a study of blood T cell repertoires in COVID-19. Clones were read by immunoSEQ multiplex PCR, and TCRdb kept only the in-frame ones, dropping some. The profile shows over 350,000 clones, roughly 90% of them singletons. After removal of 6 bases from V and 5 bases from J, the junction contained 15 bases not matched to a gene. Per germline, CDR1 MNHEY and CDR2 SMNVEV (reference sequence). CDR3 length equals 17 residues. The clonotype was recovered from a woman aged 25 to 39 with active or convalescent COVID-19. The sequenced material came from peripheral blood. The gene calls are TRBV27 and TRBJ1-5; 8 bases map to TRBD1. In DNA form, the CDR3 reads TGTGCCAGCAGCCGTACCAACTCCAGGGGGCCGGATCAGCCCCAGCATTTT. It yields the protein CASSRTNSRGPDQPQHF.